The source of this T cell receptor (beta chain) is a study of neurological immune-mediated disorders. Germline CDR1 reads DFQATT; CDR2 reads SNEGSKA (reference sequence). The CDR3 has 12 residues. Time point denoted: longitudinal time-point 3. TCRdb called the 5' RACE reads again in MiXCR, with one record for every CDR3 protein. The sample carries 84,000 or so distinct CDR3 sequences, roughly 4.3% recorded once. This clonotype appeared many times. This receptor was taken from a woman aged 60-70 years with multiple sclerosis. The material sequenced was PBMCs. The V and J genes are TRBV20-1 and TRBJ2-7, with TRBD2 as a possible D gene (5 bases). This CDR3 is CGVHGGTYEQYF. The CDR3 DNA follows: TGCGGGGTTCACGGAGGCACCTACGAGCAGTACTTC.